This TCR beta chain was sequenced during a study of T cell responses to AZD1222 COVID-19 vaccine. Turning to the study itself: Second-dose timings of about 4 or about 12 weeks were pooled.

Concerning this clone: Antigen unknown.

TCRdb's table, derived via immunoSEQ multiplex PCR, lists solely in-frame clones and lacks some. The data show 84,000 or so clones, with 70% to 90% seen just once and roughly 1.6% held by the top ten. Whole-study results and caveats: The CD4 TCRs associated with vaccination extended across spike and predominated at 160-218 and 743-854. The number of AZD1222 recipients seropositive at baseline was only five to seven.

Trimming left V 10 bases short and J 0 bases short, with 12 bases between. Germline V gene lookup returns CDR1 ENHRY and CDR2 SYGVKD. The CDR3 loop spans 14 amino acids. The genes are TRBV10-3 and TRBJ1-4; D remains ambiguous. The material was peripheral blood, obtained on day 0 of AZD1222 vaccination. This TCR was recovered from an adult in good health. The CDR3 protein is CATRHAATNEKLFF. For the CDR3, the DNA is TGTGCCACTCGACACGCGGCAACTAATGAAAAACTGTTTTTT.